A selection of T cell receptor beta chains follows, all from one sample in a study of blood T cell repertoires in COVID-19. TCRdb's copy holds only in-frame clones and misses some; the assay was immunoSEQ multiplex PCR. The sample yields under 130,000 clones, roughly four fifths seen once. Sequenced sample: peripheral blood. All receptors come from a man between 65 and 79 years old with active or convalescent COVID-19. CDR3s leave out the opening cysteine and the closing phenylalanine or tryptophan.

TRBJ1-2 | 14 | TRBV5-4 | ASLPSGTGFAGGYT
TRBJ1-2 | 12 | TRBV6-5 | ASRRQGTNYGYT
TRBJ2-3 | 13 | TRBV6-5 | ASSKPGLYTDTQY
TRBJ1-3 | 13 | TRBV28 | ASSLLTKRGNTIY
TRBJ2-7 | 12 | TRBV7-9 | ASSPTGGVYEQY
TRBJ2-3 | 15 | TRBV5-1 | ASSLTGTSGSADTQY
TRBJ1-6 | 12 | TRBV3-1/TRBV3-2 | ASSQVQGGSPLH
TRBJ2-5 | 11 | TRBV7-9 | ASSFSGEETQY
TRBJ2-7 | 11 | TRBV2 | ASGVTSLYEQY
TRBJ2-3 | 15 | TRBV5-4 | ASSLRIAGASTDTQY
TRBJ1-6 | 10 | TRBV5-1 | ASSSGDSPLH
TRBJ2-1 | 12 | TRBV6-5 | ASTLAGGRNEQF
TRBJ1-1 | 12 | TRBV10-3 | ATGEGPLNTEAF
TRBJ2-2 | 11 | TRBV30 | AFLQGRTGELF
TRBJ2-1 | 13 | TRBV4-1 | ASSQDSRTYNEQF
TRBJ2-1 | 12 | TRBV2 | ASRVAGAVDEQF
TRBJ2-5 | 13 | TRBV19 | ASSRTSAPQETQY
TRBJ1-4 | 12 | TRBV19 | ASSVWTENEKLF
TRBJ1-2 | 11 | TRBV12-3/TRBV12-4 | ASSLSGRGGYT
TRBJ1-1 | 13 | TRBV6-5 | ASSLQMVMNTEAF
TRBJ1-2 | 13 | TRBV3-1/TRBV3-2 | ASSQDFGRNYGYT
TRBJ2-3 | 13 | TRBV5-1 | ASSLDRGGGDTQY
TRBJ1-4 | 12 | TRBV28 | ASSSTAGGEKLF
TRBJ1-1 | 14 | TRBV28 | ASSLPPGQGFGEAF
TRBJ1-1 | 11 | TRBV4-2 | ASSPGTGGMAF
TRBJ1-3 | 13 | TRBV5-5 | ASSLLVGSGNTIY
TRBJ2-5 | 12 | TRBV5-4 | ASSLGGAGGTQY
TRBJ1-1 | 12 | TRBV19 | ASSSQGIGTEAF
TRBJ2-2 | 21 | TRBV28 | ASSSPGGEGIAGIHANTGELF
TRBJ2-1 | 16 | TRBV5-1 | ASSFPRRTSGFYNEQF
TRBJ1-2 | 10 | TRBV28 | ASSLPRGGYT
TRBJ1-1 | 12 | TRBV5-1 | ASSLLSPDTEAF
TRBJ2-6 | 16 | TRBV12-1 | ASSPWTGPPSGANVLT
TRBJ2-5 | 12 | TRBV2 | ASRMGRTQETQY
TRBJ1-4 | 12 | TRBV6-5 | ASSNGGANEKLF
TRBJ1-2 | 11 | TRBV6-1 | ASRDQVFYGYT
TRBJ1-1 | 12 | TRBV7-3 | ASSLTGTTTEAF
TRBJ1-5 | 10 | TRBV6-6 | ASNREGQPQH
TRBJ1-2 | 9 | TRBV7-9 | ASTLGYGYT
TRBJ1-2 | 13 | TRBV6-1 | ASSEGQGRGDGYT
TRBJ2-5 | 9 | TRBV19 | ATEQGETQY
TRBJ2-1 | 14 | TRBV19 | ASQQGAVRTFNEQF
TRBJ2-1 | 12 | TRBV5-4 | ASSLRTGYNEQF
TRBJ1-1 | 12 | TRBV28 | ASSWGRLNTEAF
TRBJ1-1 | 13 | TRBV7-9 | ASSFYGQQNTEAF
TRBJ2-7 | 11 | TRBV12-3/TRBV12-4 | ASSRDRSYEQY
TRBJ1-1 | 12 | TRBV18 | ASSPETGYTEAF
TRBJ2-5 | 11 | TRBV3-1/TRBV3-2 | ASSQDSQETQY
TRBJ2-1 | 12 | TRBV5-1 | ASSLGRSGNEQF
TRBJ1-2 | 12 | TRBV5-1 | ASSSDRLNYGYT
TRBJ1-1 | 11 | TRBV30 | AWSKQGNTEAF
TRBJ1-1 | 12 | TRBV7-6 | ASSYGTTNTEAF
TRBJ1-1 | 12 | TRBV3-1/TRBV3-2 | ASSQGGSFTEAF
TRBJ2-7 | 11 | TRBV18 | ASSPGTDYEQY
TRBJ1-2 | 13 | TRBV3-1/TRBV3-2 | ASSQDGGAGYGYT
TRBJ1-6 | 13 | TRBV5-1 | ASSSPTFGNSPLH
TRBJ2-1 | 12 | TRBV24-1 | ATSDPQAGNEQF
TRBJ2-3 | 15 | TRBV19 | ASSLAAGTPSTDTQY
TRBJ1-5 | 13 | TRBV5-1 | ASRPDGGTNQPQH
TRBJ1-1 | 12 | TRBV5-3 | ARSSGFQATEAF